The 10 T cell receptor beta chains reported below all come from one sample, sequenced in a study of Graves' ophthalmopathy and Graves' hyperthyroidism (dated 2018 in TCRdb). The data were produced on an Illumina HiSeq 2000. For repertoire sequencing, the TCR beta CDR3 regions were amplified from RNA transcripts. The first round was an RT-PCR using HTBI primers with the Qiagen OneStep RT-PCR kit, and this first round was followed by a second-round multiplex PCR, then size selection and purification. TCRdb trimmed public reads at Q25 via fastp, called clones via MiXCR and kept in-frame beta chains. Identical CDR3 protein sequences are pooled into one entry, listed with their most common genes and DNA. Across this sample there are about 400,000 distinct CDR3 sequences, with approximately 15% seen only once. Together, the top ten hold approximately 7% of the sample. The specimen sequenced was peripheral blood. These TCRs come from a woman aged 18-30 years with stable Graves' hyperthyroidism. Donor details come from another sample of the same person, matched by shared clones.

The table lists this clonotype with many counts. J is TRBJ2-7 and V is TRBV2; D might be TRBD2 (5 bases). The CDR3 covers 13 residues. The germline V gene encodes CDR1 SNHLY and CDR2 FYNNEI. Trimming cost V 4 bases and J 3 bases, with 10 bases left between them. The CDR3 loop reads CASSVREFYEQYF. Written as DNA, the CDR3 is TGTGCCAGCAGTGTAAGGGAGTTCTACGAGCAGTACTTC. The whole variable domain, remainder taken from reference TRBV2 and TRBJ2-7, is EPEVTQTPSHQVTQMGQEVILRCVPISNHLYFYWYRQILGQKVEFLVSFYNNEISEKSEIFDDQFSVERPDGSNFTLKIRSTKLEDSAMYFCASSVREFYEQYFGPGTRLTVT.

This clonotype was counted many times. The chain recombines TRBV12-3 or TRBV12-4 with TRBJ1-1; D gene ambiguous. V was pared by 4 bases and J by 1 base, with 16 bases between. This CDR3 is 16 amino acids long. In DNA form, the CDR3 reads TGTGCCAGCAGTTCATACAGTCTCCAAAGGAACACTGAAGCTTTCTTT. The encoded protein is CASSSYSLQRNTEAFF.

This clonotype was seen many times. The gene calls are TRBV12-3 or TRBV12-4 and TRBJ1-2; possibly TRBD1 for D (5 bases). V lost 0 bases and J lost 13, with 18 bases in between. CDR3 size: 14 residues. The CDR3 sequence is CASSLAGGGRASTF. The CDR3 DNA follows: TGTGCCAGCAGTTTAGCCGGGGGTGGCAGGGCCAGCACCTTC.

This clonotype was seen many times. J is TRBJ1-1 and V is TRBV20-1; 7 bases are a match to TRBD1. V lost 3 bases, J lost 5 bases, and 6 bases stayed unmatched. From germline, CDR1 is DFQATT and CDR2 SNEGSKA (reference sequence). The CDR3 runs 13 residues. The CDR3 sequence: CSASQTGTTEAFF. The CDR3 coding sequence is TGCAGTGCTAGCCAGACAGGGACAACTGAAGCTTTCTTT.

This clonotype has at least ten counts. This rearrangement joins TRBV15 to TRBJ2-5; possibly TRBD1 for D (5 bases). CDR1 is LNHNV, CDR2 YYDKDF, per germline (reference sequence). Trimming removed 5 bases at V and 5 bases at J, with 9 bases between. The length of the CDR3 is 12 residues. The CDR3 DNA sequence: TGTGCCACCAGCCCAAGGGGCGAGACCCAGTACTTC. It translates to CATSPRGETQYF.

This clonotype has ten or more counts. This rearrangement joins TRBV20-1 to TRBJ1-2, with D possibly TRBD1 on 5 matching bases. CDR3 length equals 13 residues. V was pared by 6 bases and J by 0 bases, with 11 bases between. Germline V gene lookup returns CDR1 DFQATT and CDR2 SNEGSKA (reference sequence). The CDR3 sequence is CSALRGSNYGYTF. DNA for the CDR3: TGCAGTGCCCTAAGGGGTTCTAACTATGGCTACACCTTC.

This clonotype was detected ten times or more. V usage is TRBV6-2 or TRBV6-3 and J usage is TRBJ1-5; D unclear. CDR1 and CDR2 from the germline V gene are MNHEY and SVGEGT. The length of the CDR3 is 15 residues. V dropped 9 bases and J dropped 5 bases, with 20 bases sitting between them. The CDR3 DNA reads TGTGCCAGTCGCCCACTCTTCGTCGGGCATCAGCCCCAGCATTTT. The encoded protein is CASRPLFVGHQPQHF.

The chain joins TRBV6-5 to TRBJ2-5; 10 positions match TRBD1. The CDR3 contains 15 residues. Looked up from germline, CDR1 is MNHEY and CDR2 is SVGAGI. V lost 2 bases and J lost 3; bases outside the gene matches: 3. CDR3 sequence reads: CASSYRGQGEETQYF. CDR3 DNA sequence: TGTGCCAGCAGTTACCGAGGACAGGGGGAAGAGACCCAGTACTTC.

With respect to this clonotype: This clone may be a read error of a much larger clone one base away. The CDR3 ends on some other residue instead of the conserved phenylalanine or tryptophan, so this is likely a read error. Because the CDR3's place on the DNA is in doubt, the DNA is left out and the CDR3 is given as listed by TCRdb. V gene TRBV7-9 combines with J gene TRBJ1-2; the table assigns TRBD1, which was not confirmed against the DNA. Germline values: CDR1 SEHNR, CDR2 FQNEAQ (reference sequence). The CDR3 is 12 residues long, ends included. CDR3: CASSRDRKVPLV.

The chain is built from TRBV19 and TRBJ1-1, with D perhaps matching TRBD1 (5 bases). V gave up 11 bases and J gave up 0 bases, with 22 bases separating them. The CDR3 runs to 16 residues. From germline, CDR1 is LNHDA and CDR2 SQIVND (reference sequence). The CDR3 is CAWSAKPGHLNTEAFF. CDR3 bases: TGTGCCTGGAGTGCAAAGCCAGGGCATTTGAACACTGAAGCTTTCTTT.